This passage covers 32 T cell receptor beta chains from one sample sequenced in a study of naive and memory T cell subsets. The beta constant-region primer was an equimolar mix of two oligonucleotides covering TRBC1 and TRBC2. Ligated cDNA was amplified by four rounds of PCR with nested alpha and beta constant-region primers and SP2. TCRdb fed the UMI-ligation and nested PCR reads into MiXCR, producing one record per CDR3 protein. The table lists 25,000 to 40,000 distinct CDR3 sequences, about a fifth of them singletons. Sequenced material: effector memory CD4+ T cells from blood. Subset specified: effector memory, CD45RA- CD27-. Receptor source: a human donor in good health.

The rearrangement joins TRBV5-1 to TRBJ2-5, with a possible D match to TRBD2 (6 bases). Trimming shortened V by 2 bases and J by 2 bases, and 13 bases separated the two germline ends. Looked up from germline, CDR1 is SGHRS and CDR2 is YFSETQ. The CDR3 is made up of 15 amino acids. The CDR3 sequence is CASSLPAGGQETQYF. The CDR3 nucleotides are TGCGCCAGCAGCTTACCAGCGGGTGGGCAAGAGACCCAGTACTTC.

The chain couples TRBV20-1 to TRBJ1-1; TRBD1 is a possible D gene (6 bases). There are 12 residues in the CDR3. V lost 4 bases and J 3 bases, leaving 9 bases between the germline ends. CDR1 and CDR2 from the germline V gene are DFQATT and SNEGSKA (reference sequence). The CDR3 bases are TGCAGTGCTAAACAGGGTTACACTGAAGCTTTCTTT. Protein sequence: CSAKQGYTEAFF.

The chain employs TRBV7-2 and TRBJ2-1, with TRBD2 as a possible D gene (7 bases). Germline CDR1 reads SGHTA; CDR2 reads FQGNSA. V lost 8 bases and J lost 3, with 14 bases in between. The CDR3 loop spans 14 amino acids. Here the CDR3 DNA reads TGTGCCAGCTCTCGAGGGGGGGGCTACAATGAGCAGTTCTTC. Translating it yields CASSRGGGYNEQFF.

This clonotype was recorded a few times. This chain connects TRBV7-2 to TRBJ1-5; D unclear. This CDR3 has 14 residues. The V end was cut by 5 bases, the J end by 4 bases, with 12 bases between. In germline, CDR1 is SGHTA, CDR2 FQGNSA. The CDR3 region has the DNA TGTGCCAGCAGCGGGGAGGTTGGGAATCAGCCCCAGCATTTT. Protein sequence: CASSGEVGNQPQHF.

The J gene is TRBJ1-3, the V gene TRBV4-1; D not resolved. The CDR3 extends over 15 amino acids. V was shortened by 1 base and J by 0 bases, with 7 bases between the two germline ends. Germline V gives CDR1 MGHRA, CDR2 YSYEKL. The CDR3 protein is CASSQVYSSGNTIYF. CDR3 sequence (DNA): TGCGCCAGCAGCCAAGTATACAGCTCTGGAAACACCATATATTTT.

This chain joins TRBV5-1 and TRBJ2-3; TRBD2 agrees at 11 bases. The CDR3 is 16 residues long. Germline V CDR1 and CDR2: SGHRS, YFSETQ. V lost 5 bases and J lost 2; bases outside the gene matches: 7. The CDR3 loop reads CASRQGTSGLTDTQYF. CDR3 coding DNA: TGCGCCAGCAGACAGGGGACTAGCGGCCTCACAGATACGCAGTATTTT.

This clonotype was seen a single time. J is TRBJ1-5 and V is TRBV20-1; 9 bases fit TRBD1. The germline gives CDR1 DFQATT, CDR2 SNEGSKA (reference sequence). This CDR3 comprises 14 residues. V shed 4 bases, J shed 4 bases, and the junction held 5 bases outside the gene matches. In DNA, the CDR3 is TGCAGTGCTAAGCTGACAGGGGGAAATCAGCCCCAGCATTTT. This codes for CSAKLTGGNQPQHF.

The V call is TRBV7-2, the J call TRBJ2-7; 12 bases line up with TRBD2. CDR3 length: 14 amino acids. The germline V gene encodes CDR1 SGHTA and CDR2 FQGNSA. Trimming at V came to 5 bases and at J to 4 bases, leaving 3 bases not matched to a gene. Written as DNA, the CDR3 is TGTGCCAGCAGCCCCACTAGCGGGAGGTACGAGCAGTACTTC. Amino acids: CASSPTSGRYEQYF.

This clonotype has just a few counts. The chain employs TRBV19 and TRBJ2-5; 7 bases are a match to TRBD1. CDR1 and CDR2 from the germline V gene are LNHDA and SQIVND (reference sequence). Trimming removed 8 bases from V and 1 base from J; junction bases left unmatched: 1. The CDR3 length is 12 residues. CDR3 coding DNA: TGTGCCAGTCGACAGGGCCAAGAGACCCAGTACTTC. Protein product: CASRQGQETQYF.

The CDR3 loop reads CASRNSGLKTTLHF. The CDR3 nucleotides read TGTGCCAGCAGGAATTCCGGACTGAAGACCACCCTCCACTTT. The genes are TRBV27 and TRBJ1-6; no firm D call. This CDR3 is 14 amino acids long. Trimming took off 6 bases at V and 14 bases at J, with 20 bases between the two ends. CDR1 is MNHEY and CDR2 is SMNVEV in the germline V gene (reference sequence).

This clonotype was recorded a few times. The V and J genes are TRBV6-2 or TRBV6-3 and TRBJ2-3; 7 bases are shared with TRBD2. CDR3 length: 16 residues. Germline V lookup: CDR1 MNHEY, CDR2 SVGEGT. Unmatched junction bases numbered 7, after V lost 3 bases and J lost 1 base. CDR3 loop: CASSYFRGVGTDTQYF. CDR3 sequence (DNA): TGTGCCAGCAGTTATTTTCGGGGGGTCGGCACAGATACGCAGTATTTT.

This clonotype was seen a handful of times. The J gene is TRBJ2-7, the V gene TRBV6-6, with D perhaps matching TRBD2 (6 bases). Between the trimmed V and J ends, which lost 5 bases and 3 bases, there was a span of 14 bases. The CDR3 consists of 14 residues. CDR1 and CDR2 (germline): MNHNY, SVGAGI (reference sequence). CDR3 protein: CASSQGPGGYEQYF. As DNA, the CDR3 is TGTGCCAGCAGTCAGGGACCCGGGGGCTACGAGCAGTACTTC.

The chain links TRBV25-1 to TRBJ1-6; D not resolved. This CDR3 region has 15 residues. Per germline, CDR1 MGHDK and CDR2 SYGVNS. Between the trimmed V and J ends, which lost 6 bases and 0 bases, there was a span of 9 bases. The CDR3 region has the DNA TGTGCCAGCAGGCCCAGGAGCTCCTATAATTCACCCCTCCACTTT. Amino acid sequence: CASRPRSSYNSPLHF.

Written as DNA, the CDR3 is TGTGCCACCAGGTCATACGGCACCGGGGAGCTGTTTTTT. As protein: CATRSYGTGELFF. The J gene is TRBJ2-2, the V gene TRBV15; unclear D gene. The V end was cut by 6 bases, the J end by 4 bases, with 9 bases between. This CDR3 is built from 13 residues. Per germline, CDR1 LNHNV and CDR2 YYDKDF (reference sequence). Filled out from reference TRBV15 and TRBJ2-2, the complete variable domain reads DAMVIQNPRYQVTQFGKPVTLSCSQTLNHNVMYWYQQKSSQAPKLLFHYYDKDFNNEADTPDNFQSRRPNTSFCFLDIRSPGLGDTAMYLCATRSYGTGELFFGEGSRLTVL.

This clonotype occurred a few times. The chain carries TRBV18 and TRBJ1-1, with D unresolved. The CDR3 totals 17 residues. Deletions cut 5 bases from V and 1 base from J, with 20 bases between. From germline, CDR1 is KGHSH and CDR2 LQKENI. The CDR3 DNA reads TGTGCCAGCTCATCCACGATGGCAGGTCTTAAGAACACTGAAGCTTTCTTT. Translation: CASSSTMAGLKNTEAFF.

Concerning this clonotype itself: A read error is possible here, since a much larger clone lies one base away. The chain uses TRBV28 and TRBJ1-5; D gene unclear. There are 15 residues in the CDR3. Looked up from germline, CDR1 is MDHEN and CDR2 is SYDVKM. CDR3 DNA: TGTGCCAACAGTCGTTCAGGAGTTAGCAATCAGCCCCAGCATTTT. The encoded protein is CANSRSGVSNQPQHF.

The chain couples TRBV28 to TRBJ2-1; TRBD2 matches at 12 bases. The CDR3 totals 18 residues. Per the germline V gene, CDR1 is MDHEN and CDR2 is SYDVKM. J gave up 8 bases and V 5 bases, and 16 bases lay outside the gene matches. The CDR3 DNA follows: TGTGCCAGCAGTACCTCATTCCTAGCGGGAGGGCCCTCTGATGAGCAGTTCTTC. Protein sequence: CASSTSFLAGGPSDEQFF.

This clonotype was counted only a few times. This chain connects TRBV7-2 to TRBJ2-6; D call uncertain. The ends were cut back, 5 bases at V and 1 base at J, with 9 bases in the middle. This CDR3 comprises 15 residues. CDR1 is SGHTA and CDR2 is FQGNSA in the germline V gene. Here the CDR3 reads CASSELGSGANVLTF. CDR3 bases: TGTGCCAGCAGCGAGTTAGGGTCTGGGGCCAACGTCCTGACTTTC.

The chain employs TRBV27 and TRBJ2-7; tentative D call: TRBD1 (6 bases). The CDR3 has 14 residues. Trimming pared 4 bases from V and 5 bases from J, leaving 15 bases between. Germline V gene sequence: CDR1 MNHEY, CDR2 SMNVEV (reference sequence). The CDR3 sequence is CASSSSGVLHEQYF. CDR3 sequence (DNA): TGTGCCAGCAGTTCGTCAGGGGTTCTGCACGAGCAGTACTTC.

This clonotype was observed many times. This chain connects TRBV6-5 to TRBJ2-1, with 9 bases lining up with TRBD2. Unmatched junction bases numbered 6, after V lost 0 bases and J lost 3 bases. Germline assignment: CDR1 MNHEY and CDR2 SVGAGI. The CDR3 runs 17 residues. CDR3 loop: CASSYSRAGGGYNEQFF. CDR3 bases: TGTGCCAGCAGTTACTCGAGAGCGGGAGGTGGCTACAATGAGCAGTTCTTC.

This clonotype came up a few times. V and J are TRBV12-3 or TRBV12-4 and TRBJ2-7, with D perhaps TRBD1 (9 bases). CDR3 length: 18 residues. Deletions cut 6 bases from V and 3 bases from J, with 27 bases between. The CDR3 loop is CASSLRGGTGIKNYEQYF. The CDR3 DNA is TGTGCCAGCAGCCTCCGGGGGGGGACAGGGATTAAAAACTACGAGCAGTACTTC.

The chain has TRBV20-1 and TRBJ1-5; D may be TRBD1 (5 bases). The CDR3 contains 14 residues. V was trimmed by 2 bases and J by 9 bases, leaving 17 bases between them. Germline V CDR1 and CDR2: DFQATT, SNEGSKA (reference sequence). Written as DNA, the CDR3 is TGCAGTGCTAGAAAACAGAGGGACGTGGGGCCCCAGCATTTT. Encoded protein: CSARKQRDVGPQHF.

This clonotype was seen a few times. CDR3 amino acids: CASSLGLSETQYF. The CDR3 nucleotides read TGTGCCAGCAGTTTAGGACTATCGGAGACCCAGTACTTC. The chain links TRBV27 to TRBJ2-5; TRBD2 is a possible D gene (6 bases). V was clipped by 2 bases and J by 5 bases, with 9 bases between them. Germline V gives CDR1 MNHEY, CDR2 SMNVEV (reference sequence). The CDR3 is 13 residues long.

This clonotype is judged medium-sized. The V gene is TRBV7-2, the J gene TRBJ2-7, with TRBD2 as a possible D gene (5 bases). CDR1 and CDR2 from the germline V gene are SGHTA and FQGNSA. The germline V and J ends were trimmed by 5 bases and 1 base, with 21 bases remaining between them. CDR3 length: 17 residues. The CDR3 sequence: CASSPGTFRTGSYEQYF. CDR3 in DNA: TGTGCCAGCAGCCCCGGAACCTTCCGGACTGGTTCCTACGAGCAGTACTTC.

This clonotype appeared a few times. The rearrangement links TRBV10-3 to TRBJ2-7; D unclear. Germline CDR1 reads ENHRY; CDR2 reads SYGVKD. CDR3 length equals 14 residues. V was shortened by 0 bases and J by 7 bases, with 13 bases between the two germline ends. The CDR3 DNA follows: TGTGCCATCAGTGAGTCGGGTAGATCGGAAGAGCAGTACTTC. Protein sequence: CAISESGRSEEQYF.

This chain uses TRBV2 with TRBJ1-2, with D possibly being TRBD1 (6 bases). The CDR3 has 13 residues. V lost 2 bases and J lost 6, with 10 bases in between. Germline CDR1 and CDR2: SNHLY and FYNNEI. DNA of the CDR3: TGTGCCAGCAGTGAAAGGGGGGGGGATGGCTACACCTTC. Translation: CASSERGGDGYTF.

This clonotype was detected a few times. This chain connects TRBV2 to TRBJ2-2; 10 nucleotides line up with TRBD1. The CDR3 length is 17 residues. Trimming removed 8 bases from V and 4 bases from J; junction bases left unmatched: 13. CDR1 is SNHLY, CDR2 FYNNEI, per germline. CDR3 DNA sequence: TGTGCCAGCCGAGGACAGGGGGTTCGGTTGAGCACCGGGGAGCTGTTTTTT. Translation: CASRGQGVRLSTGELFF.

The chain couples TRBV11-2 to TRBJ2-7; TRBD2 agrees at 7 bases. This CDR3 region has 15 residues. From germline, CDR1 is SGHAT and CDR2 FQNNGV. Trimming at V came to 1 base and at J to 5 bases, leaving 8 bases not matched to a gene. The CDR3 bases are TGTGCCAGCAGCTTAGGCCCTCGCGGGAGCCACGAGCAGTACTTC. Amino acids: CASSLGPRGSHEQYF.

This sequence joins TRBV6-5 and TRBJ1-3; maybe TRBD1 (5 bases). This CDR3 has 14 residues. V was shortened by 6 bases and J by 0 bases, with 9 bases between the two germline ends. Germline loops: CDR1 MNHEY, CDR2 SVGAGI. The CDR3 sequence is CASSHGGSGNTIYF. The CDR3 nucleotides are TGTGCCAGCAGCCACGGGGGCTCTGGAAACACCATATATTTT.

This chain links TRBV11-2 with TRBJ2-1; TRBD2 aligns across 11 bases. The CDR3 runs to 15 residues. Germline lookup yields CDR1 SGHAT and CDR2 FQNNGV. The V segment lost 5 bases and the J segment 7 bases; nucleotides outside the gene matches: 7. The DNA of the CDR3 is TGTGCCAGCAGCCCAACTAGCGGGAGTAGGAATGAGCAGTTCTTC. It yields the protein CASSPTSGSRNEQFF.

The DNA for the CDR3 is TGTGCCAGCAGCTCCGGGGTGGACAGGCTCTACGAGCAGTACTTC. Translating gives CASSSGVDRLYEQYF. The genes are TRBV7-2 and TRBJ2-7; 7 bases match TRBD1. The germline gives CDR1 SGHTA, CDR2 FQGNSA. V shed 4 bases and J 3 bases; nucleotides not matched to a gene: 9. CDR3 length equals 15 residues.

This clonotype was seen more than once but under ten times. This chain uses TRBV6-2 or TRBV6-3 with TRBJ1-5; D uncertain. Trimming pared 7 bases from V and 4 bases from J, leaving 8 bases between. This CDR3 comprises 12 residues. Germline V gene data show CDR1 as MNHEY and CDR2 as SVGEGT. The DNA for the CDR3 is TGTGCCAGCAAAACGGGTAATCAGCCCCAGCATTTT. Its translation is CASKTGNQPQHF.